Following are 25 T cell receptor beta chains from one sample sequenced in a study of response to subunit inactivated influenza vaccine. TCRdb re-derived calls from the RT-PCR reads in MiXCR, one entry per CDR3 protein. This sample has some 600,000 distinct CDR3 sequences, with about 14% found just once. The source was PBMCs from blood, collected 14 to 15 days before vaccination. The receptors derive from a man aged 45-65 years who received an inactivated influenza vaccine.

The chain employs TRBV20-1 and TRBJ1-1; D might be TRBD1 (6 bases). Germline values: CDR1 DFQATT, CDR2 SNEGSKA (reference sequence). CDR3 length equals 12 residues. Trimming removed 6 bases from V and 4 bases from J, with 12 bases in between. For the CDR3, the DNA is TGCAGTGCCATACAGGGCTTCACTGAAGCTTTCTTT. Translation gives CSAIQGFTEAFF.

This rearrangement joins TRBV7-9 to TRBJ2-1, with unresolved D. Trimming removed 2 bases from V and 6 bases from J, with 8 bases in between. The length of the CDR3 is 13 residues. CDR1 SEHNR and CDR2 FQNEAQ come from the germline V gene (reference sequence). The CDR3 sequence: CASSLFPSNEQFF. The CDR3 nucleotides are TGTGCCAGCAGCTTATTCCCGAGCAATGAGCAGTTCTTC.

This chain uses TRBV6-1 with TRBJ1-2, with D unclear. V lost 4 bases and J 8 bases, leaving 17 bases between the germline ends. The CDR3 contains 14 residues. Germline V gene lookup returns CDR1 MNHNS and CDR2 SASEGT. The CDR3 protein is CASSASAGSIGYTF. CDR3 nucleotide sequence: TGTGCCAGCAGTGCTTCGGCAGGCTCGATCGGCTACACCTTC.

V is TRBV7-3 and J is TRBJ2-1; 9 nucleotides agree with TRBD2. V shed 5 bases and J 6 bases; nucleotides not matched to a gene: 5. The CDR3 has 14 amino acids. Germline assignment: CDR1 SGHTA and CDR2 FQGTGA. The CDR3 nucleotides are TGTGCCAGCAGCCGTAGCGGGAGCACCAATGAGCAGTTCTTC. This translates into CASSRSGSTNEQFF.

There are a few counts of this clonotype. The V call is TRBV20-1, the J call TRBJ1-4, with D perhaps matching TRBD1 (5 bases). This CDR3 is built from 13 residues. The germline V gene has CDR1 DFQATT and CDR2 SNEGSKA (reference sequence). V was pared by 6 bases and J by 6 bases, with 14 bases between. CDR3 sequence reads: CSASGGGYEKLFF. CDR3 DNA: TGCAGTGCAAGCGGGGGAGGATATGAAAAACTGTTTTTT.

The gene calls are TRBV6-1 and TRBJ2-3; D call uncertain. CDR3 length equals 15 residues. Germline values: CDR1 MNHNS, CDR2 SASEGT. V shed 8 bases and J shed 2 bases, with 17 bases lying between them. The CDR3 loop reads CASLPYKPYTDTQYF. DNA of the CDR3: TGTGCCAGCCTTCCATACAAGCCCTACACAGATACGCAGTATTTT.

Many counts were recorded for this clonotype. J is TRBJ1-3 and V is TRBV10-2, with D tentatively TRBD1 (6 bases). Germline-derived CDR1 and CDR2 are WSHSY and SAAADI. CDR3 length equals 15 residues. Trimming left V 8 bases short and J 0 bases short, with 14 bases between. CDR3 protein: CASGQNPFSGNTIYF. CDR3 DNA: TGCGCCAGCGGACAGAACCCTTTCTCTGGAAACACCATATATTTT.

CDR3 in amino acids: CAIKEGLSAETQYF. CDR3 DNA: TGTGCCATCAAGGAGGGACTATCAGCAGAGACCCAGTACTTC. V is TRBV10-3 and J is TRBJ2-5; 7 nucleotides agree with TRBD2. The V gene's germline CDR1 is ENHRY and CDR2 SYGVKD. V gave up 7 bases and J gave up 4 bases; unmatched junction bases: 9. This CDR3 is 14 amino acids long.

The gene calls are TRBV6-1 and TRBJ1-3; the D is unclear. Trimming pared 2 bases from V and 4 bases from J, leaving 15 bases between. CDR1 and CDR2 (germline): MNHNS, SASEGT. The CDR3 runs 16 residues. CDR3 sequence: CASSEFPEVSGNTIYF. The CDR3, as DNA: TGTGCCAGCAGTGAATTTCCGGAGGTCTCCGGAAACACCATATATTTT.

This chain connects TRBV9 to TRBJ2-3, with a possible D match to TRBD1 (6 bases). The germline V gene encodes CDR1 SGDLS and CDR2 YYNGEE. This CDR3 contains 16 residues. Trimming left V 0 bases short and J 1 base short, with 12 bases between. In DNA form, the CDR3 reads TGTGCCAGCAGCGTAGAGGCAGGGGAGCGCACAGATACGCAGTATTTT. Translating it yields CASSVEAGERTDTQYF.

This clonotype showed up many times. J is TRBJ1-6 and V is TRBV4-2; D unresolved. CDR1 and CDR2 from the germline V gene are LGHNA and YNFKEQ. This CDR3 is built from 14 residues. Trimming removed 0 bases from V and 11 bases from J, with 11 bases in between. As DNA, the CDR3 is TGTGCCAGCAGCCAAGACCCGGGAACTACACCCCTCCACTTT. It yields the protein CASSQDPGTTPLHF.

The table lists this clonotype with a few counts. CDR3 amino acids: CASSLSRPEETQYF. The CDR3 DNA follows: TGTGCCAGCAGCTTATCTAGGCCGGAAGAGACCCAGTACTTC. The rearrangement joins TRBV7-2 to TRBJ2-5, with no clear D. The CDR3 contains 14 residues. Trimming stripped 2 bases from V and 3 bases from J, with 10 bases between. Germline assignment: CDR1 SGHTA and CDR2 FQGNSA. The variable domain in full, completed from reference TRBV7-2 and TRBJ2-5, reads GAGVSQSPSNKVTEKGKDVELRCDPISGHTALYWYRQSLGQGLEFLIYFQGNSAPDKSGLPSDRFSAERTGGSVSTLTIQRTQQEDSAVYLCASSLSRPEETQYFGPGTRLLVL.

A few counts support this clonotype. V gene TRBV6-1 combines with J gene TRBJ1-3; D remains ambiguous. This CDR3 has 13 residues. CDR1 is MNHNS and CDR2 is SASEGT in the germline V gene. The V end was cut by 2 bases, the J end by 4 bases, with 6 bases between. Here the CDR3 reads CASSEHSGNTIYF. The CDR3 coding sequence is TGTGCCAGCAGTGAACACTCGGGAAACACCATATATTTT.

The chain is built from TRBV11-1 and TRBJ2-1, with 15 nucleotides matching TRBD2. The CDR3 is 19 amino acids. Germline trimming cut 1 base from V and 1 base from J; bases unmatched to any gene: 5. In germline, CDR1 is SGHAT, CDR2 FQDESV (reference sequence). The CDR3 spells CASSLVGLAGGASYNEQFF. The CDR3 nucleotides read TGTGCCAGCAGCTTAGTCGGACTAGCGGGAGGGGCGTCCTACAATGAGCAGTTCTTC. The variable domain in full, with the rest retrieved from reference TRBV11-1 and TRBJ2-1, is EAEVAQSPRYKITEKSQAVAFWCDPISGHATLYWYRQILGQGPELLVQFQDESVVDDSQLPKDRFSAERLKGVDSTLKIQPAELGDSAMYLCASSLVGLAGGASYNEQFFGPGTRLTVL.

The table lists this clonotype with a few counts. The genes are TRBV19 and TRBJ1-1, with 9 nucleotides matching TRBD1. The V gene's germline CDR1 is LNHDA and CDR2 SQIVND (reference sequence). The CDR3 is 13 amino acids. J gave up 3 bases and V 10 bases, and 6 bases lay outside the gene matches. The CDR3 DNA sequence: TGTGCCACCCGGACAGGGGCCTACACTGAAGCTTTCTTT. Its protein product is CATRTGAYTEAFF. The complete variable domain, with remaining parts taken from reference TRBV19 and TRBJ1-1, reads DGGITQSPKYLFRKEGQNVTLSCEQNLNHDAMYWYRQDPGQGLRLIYYSQIVNDFQKGDIAEGYSVSREKKESFPLTVTSAQKNPTAFYLCATRTGAYTEAFFGQGTRLTVV.

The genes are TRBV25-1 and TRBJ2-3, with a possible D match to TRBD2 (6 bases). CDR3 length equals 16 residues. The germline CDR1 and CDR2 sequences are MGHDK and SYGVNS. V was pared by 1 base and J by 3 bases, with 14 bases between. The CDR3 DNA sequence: TGTGCCAGCAGTGAATTCACTAGCCTTGGGACAGATACGCAGTATTTT. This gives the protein CASSEFTSLGTDTQYF.

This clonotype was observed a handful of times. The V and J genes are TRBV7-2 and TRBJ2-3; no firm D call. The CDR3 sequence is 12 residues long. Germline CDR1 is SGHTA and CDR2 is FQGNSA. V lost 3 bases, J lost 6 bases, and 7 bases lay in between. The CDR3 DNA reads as TGTGCCAGCAGCTTGGCGCACGATACGCAGTATTTT. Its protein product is CASSLAHDTQYF. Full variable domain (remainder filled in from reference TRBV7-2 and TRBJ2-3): GAGVSQSPSNKVTEKGKDVELRCDPISGHTALYWYRQSLGQGLEFLIYFQGNSAPDKSGLPSDRFSAERTGGSVSTLTIQRTQQEDSAVYLCASSLAHDTQYFGPGTRLTVL.

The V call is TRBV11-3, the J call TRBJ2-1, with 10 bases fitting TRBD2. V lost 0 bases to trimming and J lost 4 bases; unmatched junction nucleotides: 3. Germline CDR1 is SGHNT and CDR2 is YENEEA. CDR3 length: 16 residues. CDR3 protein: CASSLDALAGYNEQFF. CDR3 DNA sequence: TGTGCCAGCAGCTTAGATGCACTAGCGGGGTACAATGAGCAGTTCTTC.

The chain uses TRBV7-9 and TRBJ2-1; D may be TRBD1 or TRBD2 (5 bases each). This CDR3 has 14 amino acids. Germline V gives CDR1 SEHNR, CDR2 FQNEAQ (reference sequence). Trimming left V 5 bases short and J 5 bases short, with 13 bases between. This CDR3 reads CASSPPWDDNEQFF. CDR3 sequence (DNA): TGTGCCAGCAGCCCGCCGTGGGACGACAATGAGCAGTTCTTC.

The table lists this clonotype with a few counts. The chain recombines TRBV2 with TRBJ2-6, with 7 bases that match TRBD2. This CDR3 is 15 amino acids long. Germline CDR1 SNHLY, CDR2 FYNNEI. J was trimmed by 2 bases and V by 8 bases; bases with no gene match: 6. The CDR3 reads CASGRGVAGANVLTF. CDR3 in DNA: TGTGCCAGCGGGAGGGGAGTAGCTGGGGCCAACGTCCTGACTTTC. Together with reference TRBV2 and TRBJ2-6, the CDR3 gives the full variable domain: EPEVTQTPSHQVTQMGQEVILRCVPISNHLYFYWYRQILGQKVEFLVSFYNNEISEKSEIFDDQFSVERPDGSNFTLKIRSTKLEDSAMYFCASGRGVAGANVLTFGAGSRLTVL.

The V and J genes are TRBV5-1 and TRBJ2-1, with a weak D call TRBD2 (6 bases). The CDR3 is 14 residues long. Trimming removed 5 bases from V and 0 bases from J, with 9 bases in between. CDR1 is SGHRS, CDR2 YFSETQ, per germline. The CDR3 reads CASSRGTSYNEQFF. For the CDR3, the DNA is TGCGCCAGCAGTCGGGGGACCTCCTACAATGAGCAGTTCTTC.

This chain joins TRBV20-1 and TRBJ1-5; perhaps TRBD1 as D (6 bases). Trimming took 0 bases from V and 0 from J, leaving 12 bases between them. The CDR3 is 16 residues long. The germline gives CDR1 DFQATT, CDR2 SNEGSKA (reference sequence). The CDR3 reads CSARDEGGRSNQPQHF. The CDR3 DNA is TGCAGTGCTAGAGATGAAGGGGGTCGTAGCAATCAGCCCCAGCATTTT.

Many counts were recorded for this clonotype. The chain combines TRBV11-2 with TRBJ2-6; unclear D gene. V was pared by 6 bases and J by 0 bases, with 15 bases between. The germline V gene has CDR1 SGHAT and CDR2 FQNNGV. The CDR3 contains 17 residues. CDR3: CASRRPGSRSGANVLTF. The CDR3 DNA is TGTGCCAGCAGACGTCCCGGCTCCCGCTCTGGGGCCAACGTCCTGACTTTC.

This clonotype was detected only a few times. This chain's CDR3 is CASSVGVSGSEQFF. The DNA of the CDR3 is TGTGCCAGCAGCGTAGGGGTTAGCGGGAGTGAGCAGTTCTTC. The V and J genes are TRBV9 and TRBJ2-1; 9 bases map to TRBD2. The CDR3 totals 14 residues. Germline CDR1 SGDLS, CDR2 YYNGEE. Trimming at V came to 0 bases and at J to 9 bases, leaving 4 bases not matched to a gene.

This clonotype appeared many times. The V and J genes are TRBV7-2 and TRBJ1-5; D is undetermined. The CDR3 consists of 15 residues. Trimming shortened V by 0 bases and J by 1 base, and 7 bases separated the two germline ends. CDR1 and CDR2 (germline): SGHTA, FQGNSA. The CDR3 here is CASSLAYGSNQPQHF. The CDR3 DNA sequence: TGTGCCAGCAGCTTAGCATACGGAAGCAATCAGCCCCAGCATTTT.